The 18 T cell receptor beta chains below all came from one sample that was sequenced in a study of blood T cells in healthy people across ages. PCR was performed a second time for about 6 to 11 cycles using a sample-barcoded 5' primer and a J-beta primer mix. TCRdb ran MiXCR on the 5' RACE reads and lists one entry per CDR3 protein. Of roughly 2 million distinct CDR3 sequences in the sample, roughly 49% are singletons; the top ten hold less than 2.5%. The sample taken for sequencing was blood. The receptor set was obtained from a middle-aged woman in good health.

This clonotype was counted only a few times. The chain links TRBV20-1 to TRBJ2-7; D call uncertain. TRBJ2-5 explains the end of the DNA better; the J call may be wrong. The V gene's germline CDR1 is DFQATT and CDR2 SNEGSKA (reference sequence). This CDR3 is built from 12 residues. CDR3 region: CSAIGFLETQYF. CDR3 in DNA: TGCAGTGCTATAGGGTTTTTGGAGACCCAGTACTTC.

This clonotype came up a few times. The J gene is TRBJ2-3, the V gene TRBV5-1; no firm D call. The CDR3 spans 16 residues. CDR1 is SGHRS, CDR2 YFSETQ, per germline. V was clipped by 0 bases and J by 8 bases, with 19 bases between them. CDR3 sequence: CASSLDFQVPPFTQYF. As DNA, the CDR3 is TGCGCCAGCAGCTTGGATTTTCAGGTTCCCCCCTTTACGCAGTATTTT.

The chain couples TRBV7-6 to TRBJ2-1; D is tentatively TRBD1 or TRBD2 (5 bases each). CDR3 length: 14 amino acids. Germline V CDR1 and CDR2: SGHVS, FNYEAQ. V was pared by 3 bases and J by 3 bases, with 9 bases between. CDR3 DNA sequence: TGTGCCAGCAGCTTGAGGGACCTCTACAATGAGCAGTTCTTC. This encodes CASSLRDLYNEQFF.

This clonotype showed up just once. This sequence joins TRBV2 and TRBJ1-1; 7 bases are a match to TRBD1. V gave up 10 bases and J gave up 1 base; unmatched junction bases: 6. Germline CDR1 reads SNHLY; CDR2 reads FYNNEI. The CDR3 is 13 residues long. CDR3 in DNA: TGTGCCAAACCGGACAGGTCGAACACTGAAGCTTTCTTT. Translating gives CAKPDRSNTEAFF.

This clonotype appeared a few times. The chain recombines TRBV20-1 with TRBJ2-3, with D uncertain. CDR1 DFQATT and CDR2 SNEGSKA come from the germline V gene (reference sequence). Trimming pared 3 bases from V and 3 bases from J, leaving 7 bases between. CDR3 length: 12 residues. For the CDR3, the DNA is TGCAGTGCTAGGACGGAAACAGATACGCAGTATTTT. Its protein product is CSARTETDTQYF.

V gene TRBV6-2 or TRBV6-3 combines with J gene TRBJ2-2; D might be TRBD2 (6 bases). This CDR3 has 14 amino acids. The germline V and J ends were trimmed by 4 bases and 4 bases, with 10 bases remaining between them. Germline CDR1 reads MNHEY; CDR2 reads SVGEGT. CDR3 nucleotides: TGTGCCAGCAGTTTGGGGACTTTCACCGGGGAGCTGTTTTTT. Encoded protein: CASSLGTFTGELFF.

The chain combines TRBV29-1 with TRBJ2-7; 7 bases line up with TRBD1. CDR1 SQVTM and CDR2 ANQGSEA come from the germline V gene. This CDR3 is built from 13 residues. With V trimmed by 7 bases and J by 1 base, 7 bases remained unmatched. CDR3 sequence (DNA): TGCAGCGCCGCAGACAGGGCGTCCTACGAGCAGTACTTC. Protein product: CSAADRASYEQYF.

The sample holds a few counts of this clonotype. The chain combines TRBV7-2 with TRBJ2-4; TRBD1 matches at 12 bases. With the DNA end fitting TRBJ2-7 better, the J assignment may be wrong. Germline lookup yields CDR1 SGHTA and CDR2 FQGNSA. This CDR3 is 17 amino acids long. The CDR3 DNA reads TGTGCCAGCAGCTTAGCGGCGGGACAGGGGGCGTTATACGAGCAGTACTTC. Protein: CASSLAAGQGALYEQYF.

This clonotype was observed a single time. The CDR3 sequence: CSASWRTGGTDEQYF. CDR3 nucleotides: TGCAGTGCTAGTTGGCGGACAGGGGGGACCGACGAGCAGTACTTC. The rearrangement links TRBV20-1 to TRBJ2-7, with 10 bases lining up with TRBD1. The length of the CDR3 is 15 residues. Germline V gene data show CDR1 as DFQATT and CDR2 as SNEGSKA (reference sequence). V was clipped by 3 bases and J by 5 bases; unmatched bases: 10.

This chain links TRBV5-1 with TRBJ2-7, with D tentatively TRBD1 or TRBD2 (6 bases each). The CDR3 is made up of 14 amino acids. Germline loops: CDR1 SGHRS, CDR2 YFSETQ. V lost 2 bases to trimming and J lost 2 bases, with 11 bases between them. This chain's CDR3 is CASSFGGIPYEQYF. The CDR3, as DNA: TGCGCCAGCAGCTTCGGGGGCATCCCCTACGAGCAGTACTTC.

The rearrangement uses TRBV7-2 and TRBJ2-1, with TRBD1 as a possible D gene (5 bases). Germline V lookup: CDR1 SGHTA, CDR2 FQGNSA. The CDR3 length is 16 residues. V lost 5 bases and J lost 4, with 18 bases in between. The chain's CDR3 is CASSQGVGFVYNEQFF. CDR3 DNA sequence: TGTGCCAGCAGCCAGGGTGTGGGATTCGTTTACAATGAGCAGTTCTTC.

V and J are TRBV4-1 and TRBJ2-3, with 15 bases that match TRBD2. Germline-derived CDR1 and CDR2 are MGHRA and YSYEKL. The CDR3 consists of 16 residues. V lost 6 bases, J lost 5 bases, and 6 bases stayed unmatched. CDR3 residues: CASRKGLAGGGDTQYF. The CDR3 DNA reads TGCGCCAGCAGAAAGGGACTAGCGGGGGGTGGAGATACGCAGTATTTT.

This clonotype was picked up a small number of times. V is TRBV4-3 and J is TRBJ1-2; TRBD1 aligns across 9 bases. The germline gives CDR1 LGHNA, CDR2 YSLEER. The CDR3 loop spans 15 amino acids. V gave up 0 bases and J gave up 3 bases; unmatched junction bases: 2. The CDR3 region has the DNA TGCGCCAGCAGCCAAGACAGGACAGGGGACTATGGCTACACCTTC. It specifies CASSQDRTGDYGYTF.

The V call is TRBV24-1, the J call TRBJ1-5, with 10 bases aligning to TRBD1. Germline lookup yields CDR1 KGHDR and CDR2 SFDVKD. The CDR3 spans 16 residues. The V and J ends lost 3 bases and 7 bases, in that order; junction bases with no gene match: 8. CDR3: CATSDAGTGVMQPQHF. CDR3 DNA sequence: TGTGCCACCAGTGATGCCGGGACAGGGGTTATGCAGCCCCAGCATTTT.

In the case of this clonotype: A much more abundant neighbour one base away suggests this may be a read error. V is TRBV5-1 and J is TRBJ2-1; D unresolved. The CDR3 length is 14 residues. The V and J ends lost 0 bases and 3 bases respectively, with 7 bases between them. Germline-derived CDR1 and CDR2 are SGHRS and YFSETQ. CDR3 sequence reads: CASSLDGFYNEQFF. The DNA of the CDR3 is TGCGCCAGCAGCTTGGACGGTTTCTACAATGAGCAGTTCTTC.

This clonotype was observed many times. J is TRBJ2-1 and V is TRBV7-3; 7 nucleotides agree with TRBD1. V lost 3 bases and J lost 4; bases outside the gene matches: 0. The length of the CDR3 is 13 residues. CDR1 is SGHTA and CDR2 is FQGTGA in the germline V gene. The CDR3 is CASSLTGYNEQFF. DNA of the CDR3: TGTGCCAGCAGCTTGACAGGGTACAATGAGCAGTTCTTC.

The rearrangement uses TRBV28 and TRBJ1-4, with D maybe TRBD1 (6 bases). The CDR3 runs to 15 residues. The germline CDR1 and CDR2 sequences are MDHEN and SYDVKM. V was clipped by 8 bases and J by 12 bases, with 25 bases between them. CDR3 sequence (DNA): TGTGCCAGCGGCGATCGAGGGGGGCAGCGCGAAGAACTGTTTTTT. It specifies CASGDRGGQREELFF. The whole variable domain, filled in from reference TRBV28 and TRBJ1-4, reads DVKVTQSSRYLVKRTGEKVFLECVQDMDHENMFWYRQDPGLGLRLIYFSYDVKMKEKGDIPEGYSVSREKKERFSLILESASTNQTSMYLCASGDRGGQREELFFGSGTQLSVL.

This chain connects TRBV10-1 to TRBJ1-4; D uncertain. V was cut by 2 bases and J by 7 bases, with 11 bases left in between. The CDR3 totals 14 residues. CDR1 is WNHNN and CDR2 is SYGVQD in the germline V gene (reference sequence). The chain's CDR3 is CASSEAQRGEKLFF. The CDR3 region has the DNA TGCGCCAGCAGTGAGGCCCAGAGAGGTGAAAAACTGTTTTTT.